This is a list of T cell receptor beta chains from one sample in a study of identical twins. One entry per CDR3 protein, called by TCRdb with MiXCR from the 5' RACE reads. The repertoire holds about 240,000 distinct CDR3 sequences, with about 11% as singletons. Sequencing was performed on memory T cells sorted from blood. The origin of the receptors is a man aged 50-60 years in good health. CDR3s include the opening cysteine and the closing phenylalanine or tryptophan. The D gene is left open where the match is weak. Size values are once, few and many counts, or a class for expanded clones, and some rows have none.

.	TRBJ1-4	TRBV7-2	many	CASSLGGGDEKLFF
TRBD2	TRBJ2-1	TRBV20-1	.	CSARDIASGRIDEQFF
TRBD2	TRBJ2-7	TRBV4-3	many	CASSLDASGSYEQYF
.	TRBJ2-2	TRBV29-1	.	CSATEWGKYTGELFF
.	TRBJ1-1	TRBV6-2/TRBV6-3	.	CASTTVNTEAFF
TRBD2	TRBJ2-4	TRBV6-2/TRBV6-3	many	CASTIEAGVGNIQYF
.	TRBJ2-1	TRBV12-3/TRBV12-4	few	CASSPGISFNEQFF
TRBD2	TRBJ2-3	TRBV4-1	.	CASSQTTSELRTDTQYF
.	TRBJ1-1	TRBV6-1	many	CASSEEEGAGTEAFF
.	TRBJ1-4	TRBV7-9	.	CASATAATNEKLFF
.	TRBJ2-2	TRBV7-2	.	CASSLARQGGRGVLFF
TRBD1	TRBJ2-7	TRBV10-3	.	CAISEQQGQQYF
.	TRBJ2-3	TRBV24-1	few	CATSDLISAGDTDTQYF
.	TRBJ2-7	TRBV11-2	many	CASSLVAQPAYEQYF
.	TRBJ2-5	TRBV7-6	few	CASSFQGMSQYF
TRBD1	TRBJ2-5	TRBV5-1	few	CASSAGQGGQTQYF
TRBD1	TRBJ2-7	TRBV5-6	.	CASSHTGTDYEQYF
.	TRBJ2-1	TRBV18	.	CASSRRANSYNEQFF
.	TRBJ1-1	TRBV5-6	.	CASSLVGQPNTEAFF
.	TRBJ1-5	TRBV7-2	.	CASSFAANQPQHF
.	TRBJ1-5	TRBV10-3	few	CAISERQGSNQPQHF
.	TRBJ1-1	TRBV15	many	CATSRDPASTEAFF
.	TRBJ2-7	TRBV3-1	few	CASGTSYEQYF
.	TRBJ1-2	TRBV10-2	many	CASSLRGPPYGYTF